The clone carrying this TCR beta chain occurred many times. Unseparated into fractions, whole blood served as the source from which total RNA was extracted. V was cut by 0 bases and J by 6 bases, with 14 bases left in between. Germline V gene lookup returns CDR1 SGHDN and CDR2 FVKESK. CDR3 length: 15 amino acids. The entry originates in a study of human T cells and chemical hapten exposure. For the study at large: From small differences in pooled library volume came most of the variation in per-sample TCR yields.

Within the library, unique molecular identifiers were attached to each individual cDNA molecule. TCRdb itself ran the 5' RACE reads through MiXCR, one entry per CDR3 protein. The table shows approximately 140,000 distinct CDR3 sequences, with around 4% occurring only once. This rearrangement joins TRBV14 to TRBJ1-1; D remains ambiguous. The clonotype was recovered from a female donor in good health. This CDR3 reads CASSQDGRWIAEAFF. DNA of the CDR3: TGTGCCAGCAGCCAAGATGGACGTTGGATCGCTGAAGCTTTCTTT.